This T cell receptor beta chain came from a study of response to subunit inactivated influenza vaccine (dated by TCRdb to the late 2010s). Turning to the overall study: Deep quantitative T cell receptor repertoire profiling was used in the study to track responses to a trivalent subunit inactivated influenza vaccine. Points the paper makes about the study in general: It was suggested by the authors that each seasonal influenza vaccination may recruit only a limited number of new T cells.

The CDR3 numbers 12 residues from cysteine through phenylalanine. The kept DNA is CDR3 alone, 36 bases in frame from the first base. Via the germline V gene (reference sequence), CDR1 is DFQATT and CDR2 SNEGSKA. The junction carries 13 bases between V and J, which are trimmed by 6 bases and 5 bases respectively. This clonotype was seen only a few times. What this receptor recognizes is not known. One base away there is no much larger clone; base qualities are not given. The receptor library was made with RT-PCR. The sequencer listed for this sample is Illumina HiSeq 2500. TCRdb passed the public sequencing reads through fastp at Q25 and MiXCR, retaining productive beta sequences. Rows are combined by CDR3 protein, so each entry shows the most common genes and DNA. The sample includes 600,000 to 850,000 distinct CDR3 sequences, with roughly 15% observed a single time. Less than 9% of the sample belongs to the ten largest clones.

This chain joins TRBV20-1 to TRBJ2-5; the D call could be TRBD1 or TRBD2, with each sharing 5 bases. This specimen consisted of PBMCs from blood, obtained 14 days before vaccination. The source of this sequence is a man aged 50-59 years who received an inactivated influenza vaccine. Donor details come from another sample of the same person, matched by shared clones. CDR3 loop: CSASQGPETQYF. The DNA reads TGCAGTGCATCCCAGGGACCCGAGACCCAGTACTTC.